Each of the 18 T cell receptor beta chains below was sequenced from the same sample in a study of shared clonotypes between healthy human individuals. Assay: immunoSEQ multiplex PCR; the TCRdb copy retains only in-frame clones and omits some. Of 2.3 million or so clones listed, roughly 93% are singletons. Sequencing input: naive CD4+ T cells from PBMCs. Subset reported: CD45RA+ positively selected. The receptors derive from a man in his late teens or twenties in good health. Some clones in this sample may be carry-over from other donors' samples.

The rearrangement joins TRBV4-2 to TRBJ1-4; TRBD1 agrees at 7 bases. The ends lost 5 bases at V and 7 bases at J; junction bases unmatched: 10. The CDR3 is 15 amino acids. CDR1 LGHNA and CDR2 YNFKEQ come from the germline V gene. CDR3: CASSEGDSAIEKLFF. The CDR3 DNA follows: TGTGCCAGCAGCGAGGGGGACAGCGCGATTGAAAAACTGTTTTTT.

The rearrangement joins TRBV9 to TRBJ2-7, with 9 bases lining up with TRBD1. The CDR3 has 15 amino acids. In germline, CDR1 is SGDLS, CDR2 YYNGEE. V lost 3 bases to trimming and J lost 3 bases; unmatched junction nucleotides: 7. Written as DNA, the CDR3 is TGTGCCAGCAGCGCAGGGACAGGGATTTTCTACGAGCAGTACTTC. It specifies CASSAGTGIFYEQYF. Drawing the rest from reference TRBV9 and TRBJ2-7, the complete variable domain is DSGVTQTPKHLITATGQRVTLRCSPRSGDLSVYWYQQSLDQGLQFLIQYYNGEERAKGNILERFSAQQFPDLHSELNLSSLELGDSALYFCASSAGTGIFYEQYFGPGTRLTVT.

The chain has TRBV28 and TRBJ2-5, with 11 bases identical to TRBD1. The CDR3 is 16 residues long. Germline V lookup: CDR1 MDHEN, CDR2 SYDVKM. The junction had 5 bases not matched to a gene; V was cut back by 5 bases and J by 0 bases. The DNA for the CDR3 is TGTGCCAGCAGTCCCGGACAGGGGGCGTACCAAGAGACCCAGTACTTC. This translates into CASSPGQGAYQETQYF.

The chain combines TRBV10-3 with TRBJ2-7; maybe TRBD2 (5 bases). The germline V gene has CDR1 ENHRY and CDR2 SYGVKD. This CDR3 is 16 amino acids long. V lost 4 bases to trimming and J lost 8 bases, with 24 bases between them. CDR3 in DNA: TGTGCCATCAGTGTTGGCCTCGCGGGCCGAGATGGGCAGCAGTACTTC. Translating it yields CAISVGLAGRDGQQYF.

The chain links TRBV25-1 to TRBJ2-1; TRBD2 aligns across 10 bases. The CDR3 extends over 14 amino acids. The V gene's germline CDR1 is MGHDK and CDR2 SYGVNS. V dropped 6 bases and J dropped 9; count of bases not matched to a gene: 8. The CDR3 region is CASRSSGSMGEQFF. CDR3 DNA sequence: TGTGCCAGCAGATCTAGCGGGAGTATGGGTGAGCAGTTCTTC.

This chain joins TRBV11-2 and TRBJ2-2; unclear D gene. Germline lookup yields CDR1 SGHAT and CDR2 FQNNGV. The CDR3 loop spans 16 amino acids. V gave up 5 bases and J gave up 6 bases, with 19 bases separating them. The CDR3 DNA is TGTGCCAGCAGCCACCTTGCCCTAGGTCGTCCCGGGGAGCTGTTTTTT. This codes for CASSHLALGRPGELFF.

The chain links TRBV29-1 to TRBJ2-1; D unresolved. The length of the CDR3 is 11 residues. Per the germline V gene, CDR1 is SQVTM and CDR2 is ANQGSEA. Trimming pared 6 bases from V and 4 bases from J, leaving 7 bases between. The CDR3 loop is CSVATYNEQFF. As DNA, the CDR3 is TGCAGCGTGGCAACATACAATGAGCAGTTCTTC.

The chain couples TRBV4-1 to TRBJ1-4; TRBD1 might be the D (6 bases). Germline values: CDR1 MGHRA, CDR2 YSYEKL. There are 14 residues in the CDR3. With 4 bases removed from V and 2 bases from J, the gap between germline ends came to 8 bases. The CDR3 sequence is CASSPQGTNEKLFF. CDR3 nucleotide sequence: TGCGCCAGCAGCCCCCAGGGGACTAATGAAAAACTGTTTTTT.

The CDR3 DNA reads as TGTGCCAGCAGCCACCGGGACAGGGGGCCAGCGGGCTACGAGCAGTACTTC. It encodes CASSHRDRGPAGYEQYF. The chain uses TRBV11-2 and TRBJ2-7, with 12 positions matching TRBD1. The V gene's germline CDR1 is SGHAT and CDR2 FQNNGV. V shed 5 bases, J shed 3 bases, and the junction held 11 bases outside the gene matches. The CDR3 sequence is 17 residues long.

This chain uses TRBV5-4 with TRBJ2-2; D is unresolved. Trimming pared 2 bases from V and 1 base from J, leaving 9 bases between. The CDR3 is 15 amino acids. Germline loops: CDR1 SGHNT, CDR2 YYREEE (reference sequence). The CDR3 DNA sequence: TGTGCCAGCAGCTTCAAAGGGTTGAACACCGGGGAGCTGTTTTTT. This encodes CASSFKGLNTGELFF.

The chain uses TRBV18 and TRBJ1-2, with 8 bases aligning to TRBD1. After removal of 2 bases from V and 6 bases from J, the junction contained 11 bases not matched to a gene. Germline V gene lookup returns CDR1 KGHSH and CDR2 LQKENI. This CDR3 comprises 16 residues. CDR3 coding DNA: TGTGCCAGCTCACCATTGGACAGGGCCGGCCTCAATGGCTACACCTTC. Its translation: CASSPLDRAGLNGYTF.

This rearrangement joins TRBV9 to TRBJ1-2, with 11 nucleotides matching TRBD1. Germline CDR1 reads SGDLS; CDR2 reads YYNGEE. The CDR3 length is 14 residues. The V segment lost 4 bases and the J segment 7 bases; nucleotides outside the gene matches: 6. The CDR3, as DNA: TGTGCCAGCAGCCAGGACAGGGGGCAAGGTGGCTACACCTTC. Translated: CASSQDRGQGGYTF.

The rearrangement joins TRBV5-1 to TRBJ1-2, with 8 bases aligning to TRBD1. The germline V gene has CDR1 SGHRS and CDR2 YFSETQ. The CDR3 is 15 amino acids. The trim removed 0 bases at V and 8 bases at J, leaving 9 bases unmatched. CDR3 nucleotide sequence: TGCGCCAGCAGCTTGGCCCGTGTGACAGGGGACGGCTACACCTTC. Residues: CASSLARVTGDGYTF.

The CDR3 sequence: CASRTSGRGSSYNEQFF. The CDR3 region has the DNA TGTGCCAGCAGGACTAGCGGGAGGGGTAGCTCCTACAATGAGCAGTTCTTC. The V and J genes are TRBV28 and TRBJ2-1, with 14 bases that match TRBD2. Germline CDR1 reads MDHEN; CDR2 reads SYDVKM. The CDR3 runs to 17 residues. The V gene end was trimmed by 6 bases and the J gene end by 0 bases; junction bases not matched to a gene: 4.

J is TRBJ1-5 and V is TRBV19, with 7 bases identical to TRBD1. The CDR3 extends over 16 amino acids. The ends lost 6 bases at V and 2 bases at J; junction bases unmatched: 10. CDR1 LNHDA and CDR2 SQIVND come from the germline V gene (reference sequence). The CDR3 DNA reads as TGTGCCAGTAGGTCAGGGGGGCAGGGTGGCAATCAGCCCCAGCATTTT. It codes for CASRSGGQGGNQPQHF.

The V and J genes are TRBV2 and TRBJ2-7, with 10 bases lining up with TRBD2. J was trimmed by 2 bases and V by 4 bases; bases with no gene match: 11. This CDR3 has 17 residues. CDR1 is SNHLY, CDR2 FYNNEI, per germline. The CDR3 DNA sequence: TGTGCCAGCAGTGTCGAGCGGGAGGGCCCCAGGACCTACGAGCAGTACTTC. Encoded protein: CASSVEREGPRTYEQYF.

Note on this clone: Other DNA variants within this sample encode the same CDR3. The J gene is TRBJ2-7, the V gene TRBV11-1; TRBD2 matches 10 bases. The CDR3 has 15 amino acids. The germline V gene has CDR1 SGHAT and CDR2 FQDESV (reference sequence). Germline trimming cut 4 bases from V and 0 bases from J; bases unmatched to any gene: 3. CDR3 sequence: CASSSTSGPSYEQYF. CDR3 in DNA: TGTGCCAGCAGCTCGACTAGCGGGCCCTCCTACGAGCAGTACTTC.

The chain employs TRBV28 and TRBJ2-4; 8 bases match TRBD2. The junction had 21 bases not matched to a gene; V was cut back by 5 bases and J by 0 bases. This CDR3 region has 21 residues. Germline values: CDR1 MDHEN, CDR2 SYDVKM. The CDR3 DNA is TGTGCCAGCAGTCCCCACCCCGCTTGGAGCGGGGGATTCCTAGCCAAAAACATTCAGTACTTC. Protein: CASSPHPAWSGGFLAKNIQYF. Complete variable domain (other parts from reference TRBV28 and TRBJ2-4): DVKVTQSSRYLVKRTGEKVFLECVQDMDHENMFWYRQDPGLGLRLIYFSYDVKMKEKGDIPEGYSVSREKKERFSLILESASTNQTSMYLCASSPHPAWSGGFLAKNIQYFGAGTRLSVL.